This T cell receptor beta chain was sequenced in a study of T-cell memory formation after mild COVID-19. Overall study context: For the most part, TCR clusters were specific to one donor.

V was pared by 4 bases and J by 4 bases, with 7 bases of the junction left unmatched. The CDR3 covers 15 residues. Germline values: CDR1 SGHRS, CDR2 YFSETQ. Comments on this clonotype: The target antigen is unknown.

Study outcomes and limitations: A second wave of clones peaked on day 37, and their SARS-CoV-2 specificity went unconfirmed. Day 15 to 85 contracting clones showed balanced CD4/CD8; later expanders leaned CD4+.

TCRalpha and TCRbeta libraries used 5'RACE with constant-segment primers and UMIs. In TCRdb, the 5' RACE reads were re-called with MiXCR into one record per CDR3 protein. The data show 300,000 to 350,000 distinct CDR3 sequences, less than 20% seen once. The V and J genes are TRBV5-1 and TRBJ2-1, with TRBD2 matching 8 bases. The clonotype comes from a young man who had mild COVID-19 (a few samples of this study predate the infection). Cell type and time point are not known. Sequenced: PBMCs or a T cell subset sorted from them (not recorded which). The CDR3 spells CASSRGAGDYNEQFF. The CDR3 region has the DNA TGCGCCAGCAGCCGGGGAGCGGGGGATTACAATGAGCAGTTCTTC.